The rows below give T cell receptor beta chains drawn from one sample of a study of T cells in localized non-small cell lung cancer. Libraries were prepared by immunoSEQ multiplex PCR; TCRdb keeps only in-frame clonotypes and omits some of them. The repertoire consists of roughly 26,000 clones, with about 85% occurring once and the leading ten covering roughly 13%. The specimen comprised peripheral blood, sampled before any cancer treatment. The receptors were gathered from a female donor over 55 with stage II squamous cell lung carcinoma. CDR3s include the opening cysteine and the closing phenylalanine or tryptophan. The D gene is left open where the match is weak. Rows may omit the clone size; those that give it use once, few, many or a size class.

TRBV7-9	.	.	TRBJ1-2	CASSLMGGANYGYTF	TGTGCCAGCAGCTTGATGGGGGGAGCTAACTATGGCTACACCTTC
TRBV28	.	.	TRBJ1-4	CASRDRFNEKLFF	TGTGCCAGCAGGGATCGGTTTAATGAAAAACTGTTTTTT
TRBV7-9	.	TRBD1	TRBJ1-5	CASSPQGAGYNQPQHF	TGTGCCAGCAGCCCACAGGGGGCAGGGTATAATCAGCCCCAGCATTTT
TRBV4-3	.	.	TRBJ1-1	CASSLSPISNTEAFF	TGCGCCAGCAGCCTGTCCCCGATCTCGAACACTGAAGCTTTCTTT
TRBV30	few	TRBD1	TRBJ1-1	CAWSPGQTNTEAFF	TGTGCCTGGAGTCCGGGACAGACGAACACTGAAGCTTTCTTT
TRBV13	.	TRBD2	TRBJ2-1	CASSLSGSRHEQFF	TGTGCCAGCAGCCTAAGCGGGAGCAGGCATGAGCAGTTCTTC
TRBV6-4	.	TRBD1	TRBJ1-5	CASSEPGQGNQPQHF	TGTGCCAGCAGTGAGCCGGGACAGGGTAACCAGCCCCAGCATTTT
TRBV19	.	.	TRBJ1-3	CASSVPGHFSGNTIYF	TGTGCCAGTAGTGTCCCGGGACATTTCTCTGGAAACACCATATATTTT
TRBV28	few	.	TRBJ1-2	CASSVSVAGYTF	TGTGCCAGCTCGGTCTCGGTAGCGGGCTACACCTTC
TRBV29-1	.	TRBD2	TRBJ2-3	CSVGLAGIPTDTQYF	TGCAGCGTTGGACTAGCGGGTATTCCCACAGATACGCAGTATTTT
TRBV7-2	.	.	TRBJ1-2	CASRIEFGGYGYTF	TGTGCCAGTAGAATAGAATTCGGGGGGTATGGCTACACCTTC
TRBV27	few	TRBD2	TRBJ2-7	CASSPSTSGSYEQYF	TGTGCCAGCAGTCCATCGACTAGCGGGAGCTACGAGCAGTACTTC
TRBV28	.	TRBD2	TRBJ2-7	CASRVLAGGPVEQYF	TGTGCCAGCAGAGTACTAGCGGGAGGGCCGGTTGAGCAGTACTTC
TRBV5-4	.	.	TRBJ2-2	CASSLAGATGELFF	TGTGCCAGCAGCTTGGCGGGGGCAACCGGGGAGCTGTTTTTT
TRBV6-5	.	.	TRBJ1-2	CASSPGFTNYGYTF	TGTGCCAGCAGTCCGGGATTTACTAACTATGGCTACACCTTC
TRBV7-2	.	.	TRBJ1-4	CASSSQPGGAGEKLFF	TGTGCCAGCAGCTCGCAGCCCGGGGGCGCGGGAGAAAAACTGTTTTTT
TRBV11-2	.	.	TRBJ1-6	CASSFNSYNSPLHF	TGTGCCAGCAGCTTTAACAGTTATAATTCACCCCTCCACTTT
TRBV4-3	.	.	TRBJ2-3	CASSQERATDTQYF	TGCGCCAGCAGCCAAGAACGAGCGACAGATACGCAGTATTTT